This T cell receptor beta chain derives from a study of T cell responses to AZD1222 COVID-19 vaccine. The germline V and J ends were trimmed by 2 bases and 11 bases, with 12 bases remaining between them. The CDR3 spans 13 residues. This table comes from immunoSEQ multiplex PCR, and its TCRdb copy is limited to in-frame clones, with some not included. The top ten clones hold just under 2% of a sample with some 150,000 clones, about nine tenths of them seen once. Sequenced material: peripheral blood, taken 28 days after the second AZD1222 dose. The chain recombines TRBV12-3 or TRBV12-4 with TRBJ1-4, with D perhaps TRBD1 (5 bases). The sequence was obtained from an adult who received the AZD1222 COVID-19 vaccine. This CDR3 reads CASSLSQGTKLFF. The CDR3 DNA reads as TGTGCCAGCAGTTTAAGTCAGGGAACCAAACTGTTTTTT.